The clone carrying this T cell receptor (beta chain) was detected a few times. The data stem from a study of T cell changes during pregnancy in multiple sclerosis. Sequencing was performed with immunoSEQ multiplex PCR; in TCRdb, only in-frame clones are kept and a portion is missing. The repertoire holds more than 45,000 clones, 85% to 95% seen once, with roughly 0.99% in the top ten. CDR3 length: 14 residues. Trimming took 5 bases from V and 6 from J, leaving 11 bases between them. Germline CDR1 reads MDHEN; CDR2 reads SYDVKM. The chain couples TRBV28 to TRBJ1-6; D is undetermined. The material sequenced was CD4+ T cells from peripheral blood mononuclear cells, taken in the second trimester of pregnancy. This clonotype was sampled from a female donor in good health, enrolled as a control in a pregnancy study. CDR3 loop: CASSGPAFNSPLHF. The CDR3 DNA reads TGTGCCAGCAGTGGGCCTGCCTTTAATTCACCCCTCCACTTT.